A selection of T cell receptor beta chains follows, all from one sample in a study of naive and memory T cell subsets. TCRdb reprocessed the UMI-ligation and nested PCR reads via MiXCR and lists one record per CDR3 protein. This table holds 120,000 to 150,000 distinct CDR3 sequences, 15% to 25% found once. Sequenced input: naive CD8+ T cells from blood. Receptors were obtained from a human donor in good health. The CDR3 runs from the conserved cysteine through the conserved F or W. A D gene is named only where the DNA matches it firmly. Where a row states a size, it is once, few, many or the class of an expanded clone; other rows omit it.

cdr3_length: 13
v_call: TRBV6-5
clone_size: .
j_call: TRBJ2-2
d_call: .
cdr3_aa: CASSANRDGELFF
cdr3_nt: TGTGCCAGCAGTGCCAACAGGGACGGGGAGCTGTTTTTT

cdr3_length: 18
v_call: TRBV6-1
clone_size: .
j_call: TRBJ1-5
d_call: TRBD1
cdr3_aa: CASSDGTGDFAGNQPQHF
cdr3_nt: TGTGCCAGCAGTGATGGGACAGGAGACTTTGCGGGCAATCAGCCCCAGCATTTT

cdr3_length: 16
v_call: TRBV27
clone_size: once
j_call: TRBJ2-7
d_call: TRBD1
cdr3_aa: CASSGQASGQNYEQYF
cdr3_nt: TGTGCCAGCAGTGGGCAGGCCTCGGGACAGAACTACGAGCAGTACTTC

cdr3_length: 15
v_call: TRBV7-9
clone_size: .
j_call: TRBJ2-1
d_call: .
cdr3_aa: CASSPPGRTYNEQFF
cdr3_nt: TGTGCCAGCAGCCCACCCGGACGGACTTACAATGAGCAGTTCTTC

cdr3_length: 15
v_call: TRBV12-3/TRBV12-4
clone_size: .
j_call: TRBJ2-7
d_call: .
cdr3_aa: CASSLDGTEFYEQYF
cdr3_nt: TGTGCCAGCAGTTTAGACGGAACGGAATTCTACGAGCAGTACTTC

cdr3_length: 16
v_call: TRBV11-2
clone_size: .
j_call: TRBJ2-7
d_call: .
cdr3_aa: CASSLDPGHWPDEQYF
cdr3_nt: TGTGCCAGCAGCTTAGATCCAGGACATTGGCCCGACGAGCAGTACTTC

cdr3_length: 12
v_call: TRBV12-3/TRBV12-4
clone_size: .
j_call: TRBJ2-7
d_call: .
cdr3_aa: CASSFFGDEQYF
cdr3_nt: TGTGCCAGCAGTTTTTTTGGGGACGAGCAGTACTTC

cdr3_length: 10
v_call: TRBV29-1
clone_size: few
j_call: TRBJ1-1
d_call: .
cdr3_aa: CSVEGSGAFF
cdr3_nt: TGCAGCGTAGAGGGGTCGGGAGCTTTCTTT

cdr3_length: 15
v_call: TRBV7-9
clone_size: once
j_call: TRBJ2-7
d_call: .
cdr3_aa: CASSLEESDSYEQYF
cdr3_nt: TGTGCCAGCAGCTTAGAGGAGAGCGACTCCTACGAGCAGTACTTC

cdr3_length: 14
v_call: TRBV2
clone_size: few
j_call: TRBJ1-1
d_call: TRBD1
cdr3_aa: CASSPGQGATEAFF
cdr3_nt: TGTGCCAGCTCACCAGGTCAGGGGGCGACTGAAGCTTTCTTT

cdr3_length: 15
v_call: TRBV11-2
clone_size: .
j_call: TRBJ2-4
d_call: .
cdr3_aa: CASSLWASVKNIQYF
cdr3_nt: TGTGCCAGCAGCTTATGGGCTAGCGTCAAAAACATTCAGTACTTC

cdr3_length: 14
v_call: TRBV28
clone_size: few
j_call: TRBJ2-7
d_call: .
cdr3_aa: CASSPPRPASEQYF
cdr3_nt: TGTGCCAGCAGCCCCCCCCGTCCCGCGAGCGAGCAGTACTTC

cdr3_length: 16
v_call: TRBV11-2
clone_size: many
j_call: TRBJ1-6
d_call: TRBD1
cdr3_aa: CASSSTGQGEWVALHF
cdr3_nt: TGTGCCAGCAGCTCAACGGGACAGGGGGAATGGGTAGCCCTCCACTTT

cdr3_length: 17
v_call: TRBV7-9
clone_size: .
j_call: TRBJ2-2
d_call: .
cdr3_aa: CASSSLFRDGNTGELFF
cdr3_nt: TGTGCCAGCAGCTCCCTATTCCGGGACGGCAACACCGGGGAGCTGTTTTTT

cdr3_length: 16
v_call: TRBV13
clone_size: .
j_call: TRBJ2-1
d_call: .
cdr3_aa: CASSWGTLIGPHEQFF
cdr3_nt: TGTGCCAGCAGCTGGGGGACCCTCATAGGTCCCCATGAGCAGTTCTTC

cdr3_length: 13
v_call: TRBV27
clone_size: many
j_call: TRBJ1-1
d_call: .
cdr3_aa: CASSFRPNTEAFF
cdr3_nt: TGTGCCAGCAGTTTCCGCCCGAACACTGAAGCTTTCTTT

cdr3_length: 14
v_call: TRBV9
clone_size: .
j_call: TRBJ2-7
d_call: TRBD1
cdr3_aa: CASSANTGESGQYF
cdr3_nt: TGTGCCAGCAGCGCAAATACAGGGGAATCGGGGCAGTACTTC

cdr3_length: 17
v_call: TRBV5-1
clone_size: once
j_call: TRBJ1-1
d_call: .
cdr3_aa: CASSLGQGSVWNTEAFF
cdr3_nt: TGCGCCAGCAGCTTGGGGCAGGGGTCGGTTTGGAACACTGAAGCTTTCTTT

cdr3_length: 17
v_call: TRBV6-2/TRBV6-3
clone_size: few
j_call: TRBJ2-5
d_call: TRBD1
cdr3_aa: CASSYEGYGTGQETQYF
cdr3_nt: TGTGCCAGCAGTTACGAGGGGTACGGGACAGGACAAGAGACCCAGTACTTC

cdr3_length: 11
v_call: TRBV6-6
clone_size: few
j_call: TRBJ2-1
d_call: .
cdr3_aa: CASSYFDEQFF
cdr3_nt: TGTGCCAGCAGTTATTTCGATGAGCAGTTCTTC

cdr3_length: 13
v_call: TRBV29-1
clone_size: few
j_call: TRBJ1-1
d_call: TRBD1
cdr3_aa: CSVTGGSGTEAFF
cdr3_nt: TGCAGCGTGACAGGGGGCTCGGGCACTGAAGCTTTCTTT

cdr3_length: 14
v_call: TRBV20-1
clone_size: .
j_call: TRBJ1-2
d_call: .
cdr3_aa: CSASPLEDSYGYTF
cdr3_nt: TGCAGTGCTAGTCCTCTCGAGGACAGCTATGGCTACACCTTC